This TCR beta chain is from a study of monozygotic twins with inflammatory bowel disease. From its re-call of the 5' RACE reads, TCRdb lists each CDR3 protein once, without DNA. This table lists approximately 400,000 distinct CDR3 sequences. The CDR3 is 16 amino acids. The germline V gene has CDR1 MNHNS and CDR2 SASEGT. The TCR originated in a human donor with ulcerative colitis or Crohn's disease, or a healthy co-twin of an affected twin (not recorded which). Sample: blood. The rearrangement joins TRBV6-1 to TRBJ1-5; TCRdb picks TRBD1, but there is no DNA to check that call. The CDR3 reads CASSDRTLADNQPQHF.